This passage covers 19 T cell receptor beta chains from one sample sequenced in a study of T cell repertoires in cytomegalovirus infection. Their antigens remain unidentified. MiXCR was run by TCRdb on the reads, yielding one entry per CDR3 protein. This sample carries tens of thousands of distinct CDR3 sequences, around 20% of them seen once, and the ten largest clones take approximately 26%. This sample comprised CD8+ T cells from cultured PBMCs, obtained from culture after CMV antigen stimulation. These receptors all come from a human donor in good health (CMV status not recorded). Some clones in this sample may be carry-over from other donors' samples.

The chain employs TRBV9 and TRBJ1-5, with D possibly being TRBD1 (5 bases). Germline values: CDR1 SGDLS, CDR2 YYNGEE. The CDR3 is made up of 14 amino acids. V lost 1 base, J lost 7 bases, and 12 bases lay in between. This CDR3 reads CASSVQGIGQPQHF. CDR3 sequence (DNA): TGTGCCAGCAGCGTACAGGGTATCGGGCAGCCCCAGCATTTT.

Only a few counts were recorded for this clonotype. The chain is built from TRBV19 and TRBJ2-7, with 8 bases lining up with TRBD2. Germline V gene lookup returns CDR1 LNHDA and CDR2 SQIVND (reference sequence). V gave up 3 bases and J gave up 2 bases; unmatched junction bases: 6. The CDR3 is made up of 15 amino acids. This CDR3 reads CASSITGGGPYEQYF. The CDR3 DNA sequence: TGTGCCAGTAGTATTACCGGCGGGGGGCCCTACGAGCAGTACTTC.

The rearrangement joins TRBV7-3 to TRBJ2-1; D may correspond to TRBD1 or TRBD2 (5 bases each). The CDR3 loop spans 16 amino acids. The V and J ends lost 2 bases and 0 bases respectively, with 11 bases between them. Germline values: CDR1 SGHTA, CDR2 FQGTGA. The CDR3 nucleotides are TGTGCCAGCAGCTTATTGTCGGGGCCCTCCTACAATGAGCAGTTCTTC. Translating it yields CASSLLSGPSYNEQFF.

This clonotype has a count of ten or more. The chain has TRBV5-4 and TRBJ2-1; 11 positions match TRBD2. Looked up from germline, CDR1 is SGHNT and CDR2 is YYREEE (reference sequence). The length of the CDR3 is 16 residues. V dropped 4 bases and J dropped 9; count of bases not matched to a gene: 12. DNA for the CDR3: TGTGCCAGCAGCCGAAGCCTAGCGGGAGGTAGTGGTGAGCAGTTCTTC. It yields the protein CASSRSLAGGSGEQFF. The variable domain in full, with the rest retrieved from reference TRBV5-4 and TRBJ2-1, is ETGVTQSPTHLIKTRGQQVTLRCSSQSGHNTVSWYQQALGQGPQFIFQYYREEENGRGNFPPRFSGLQFPNYSSELNVNALELDDSALYLCASSRSLAGGSGEQFFGPGTRLTVL.

A few counts support this clonotype. V usage is TRBV19 and J usage is TRBJ2-1, with D perhaps matching TRBD1 or TRBD2 (6 bases each). The CDR3 contains 15 residues. Per the germline V gene, CDR1 is LNHDA and CDR2 is SQIVND (reference sequence). Trimming shortened V by 1 base and J by 1 base, and 8 bases separated the two germline ends. CDR3 region: CASSIAGASYNEQFF. DNA for the CDR3: TGTGCCAGTAGTATAGCGGGGGCTTCCTACAATGAGCAGTTCTTC.

At least ten counts were recorded for this clonotype. The CDR3 DNA is TGTGCCAGCATCCCCGGGACTAGCATCAATGAGCAGTTCTTC. Its protein is CASIPGTSINEQFF. V is TRBV6-1 and J is TRBJ2-1, with 9 bases that match TRBD2. The ends lost 7 bases at V and 6 bases at J; junction bases unmatched: 7. Germline V lookup: CDR1 MNHNS, CDR2 SASEGT. The CDR3 is 14 amino acids.

This clonotype came up a few times. The chain employs TRBV7-6 and TRBJ2-3; TRBD2 is a possible D gene (5 bases). The CDR3 loop spans 16 amino acids. V was pared by 5 bases and J by 0 bases, with 15 bases between. The germline V gene has CDR1 SGHVS and CDR2 FNYEAQ. CDR3 sequence: CASSADVRTSTDTQYF. As DNA, the CDR3 is TGTGCCAGCAGCGCTGATGTGCGGACTAGCACAGATACGCAGTATTTT.

The table lists this clonotype with a few counts. The chain joins TRBV11-2 to TRBJ2-3; 7 bases fit TRBD2. Per germline, CDR1 SGHAT and CDR2 FQNNGV. This CDR3 contains 18 residues. J was trimmed by 2 bases and V by 1 base; bases with no gene match: 12. CDR3 coding DNA: TGTGCCAGCAGCTTAGTAGGGAGCGGGGCGACCCCCACAGATACGCAGTATTTT. Its protein is CASSLVGSGATPTDTQYF. The complete variable domain, with remaining parts taken from reference TRBV11-2 and TRBJ2-3, reads EAGVAQSPRYKIIEKRQSVAFWCNPISGHATLYWYQQILGQGPKLLIQFQNNGVVDDSQLPKDRFSAERLKGVDSTLKIQPAKLEDSAVYLCASSLVGSGATPTDTQYFGPGTRLTVL.

The V gene is TRBV6-2 or TRBV6-3, the J gene TRBJ2-7; weak D call: TRBD1 (6 bases). The CDR3 contains 15 residues. Germline lookup yields CDR1 MNHEY and CDR2 SVGEGT. Deletions cut 6 bases from V and 3 bases from J, with 18 bases between. This CDR3 is CASSRQRTVHYEQYF. The CDR3 DNA reads TGTGCCAGCAGCCGCCAACGGACAGTTCACTACGAGCAGTACTTC.

J is TRBJ2-1 and V is TRBV7-2; D gene uncertain. CDR1 SGHTA and CDR2 FQGNSA come from the germline V gene. The CDR3 loop spans 13 amino acids. V was cut by 2 bases and J by 4 bases, with 6 bases left in between. The CDR3 sequence: CASSLLKYNEQFF. In nucleotides, the CDR3 is TGTGCCAGCAGCTTACTAAAATACAATGAGCAGTTCTTC.

The V call is TRBV7-9, the J call TRBJ1-2, with 7 bases lining up with TRBD1. The J segment lost 2 bases and the V segment lost 5 bases, leaving 11 bases of the junction unmatched. The CDR3 is 16 amino acids. Per germline, CDR1 SEHNR and CDR2 FQNEAQ (reference sequence). DNA for the CDR3: TGTGCCAGCAGCCCCCCCTTCGACAGGGTGAACTATGGCTACACCTTC. Translated: CASSPPFDRVNYGYTF. The entire variable domain, with the rest obtained from reference TRBV7-9 and TRBJ1-2, is as follows: DTGVSQNPRHKITKRGQNVTFRCDPISEHNRLYWYRQTLGQGPEFLTYFQNEAQLEKSRLLSDRFSAERPKGSFSTLEIQRTEQGDSAMYLCASSPPFDRVNYGYTFGSGTRLTVV.

This clonotype was counted between two and nine times. The DNA of the CDR3 is TGTGCCAGCAGGCAACGGGATTATAGCAATCAGCCCCAGCATTTT. This codes for CASRQRDYSNQPQHF. The V call is TRBV6-2 or TRBV6-3, the J call TRBJ1-5; D gene uncertain. CDR3 length equals 15 residues. Germline V lookup: CDR1 MNHEY, CDR2 SVGEGT. V shed 6 bases and J shed 0 bases, with 12 bases lying between them.

CDR3 sequence (DNA): TGTGCCAGCAGTTTTACCCGCCGGGACAGGGGGATTAATGAGCAGTTCTTC. Its translation: CASSFTRRDRGINEQFF. The chain links TRBV12-3 or TRBV12-4 to TRBJ2-1; TRBD1 agrees at 11 bases. The CDR3 totals 17 residues. V was pared by 3 bases and J by 7 bases, with 11 bases of the junction left unmatched.

V gene TRBV6-2 or TRBV6-3 combines with J gene TRBJ2-7; the match to TRBD1 covers 8 bases. The germline gives CDR1 MNHEY, CDR2 SVGEGT. V lost 7 bases, J lost 3 bases, and 8 bases stayed unmatched. The length of the CDR3 is 14 residues. The DNA of the CDR3 is TGTGCCAGCACTGGGACAGGACATTACTACGAGCAGTACTTC. It yields the protein CASTGTGHYYEQYF.

There are many counts of this clonotype. V usage is TRBV6-2 or TRBV6-3 and J usage is TRBJ2-5, with D perhaps TRBD2 (5 bases). Germline V gives CDR1 MNHEY, CDR2 SVGEGT. This CDR3 comprises 14 residues. V was clipped by 6 bases and J by 1 base, with 12 bases between them. For the CDR3, the DNA is TGTGCCAGCAGCTCGGGAAGGGTCCAAGAGACCCAGTACTTC. Residues: CASSSGRVQETQYF.

By sample fraction, this clonotype is medium-sized. The chain has TRBV7-8 and TRBJ2-1, with TRBD1 as a possible D gene (6 bases). Per the germline V gene, CDR1 is SGHVS and CDR2 is FQNEAQ. V was shortened by 5 bases and J by 2 bases, with 16 bases between the two germline ends. The CDR3 loop spans 16 amino acids. CDR3 region: CASSINRVGTYNEQFF. The CDR3 DNA reads TGTGCCAGCAGCATAAACAGGGTAGGGACCTACAATGAGCAGTTCTTC.

To note about this clonotype: A much bigger clone sits one base away, suggesting this may be a read error. V usage is TRBV4-3 and J usage is TRBJ2-3; D is possibly TRBD2 (6 bases). CDR1 is LGHNA and CDR2 is YSLEER in the germline V gene. CDR3 length: 18 amino acids. Trimming cost V 5 bases and J 0 bases, with 21 bases left between them. The CDR3 DNA reads TGCGCCAGCAGCGAGAACAGCTTAGCGGTAGCTAGCACAGATACGCAGTATTTT. Amino acid sequence: CASSENSLAVASTDTQYF.

The CDR3 nucleotides are TGTGCCAGCAGTGCCTCGGGGGGACAGAGAGGCTATGGCTACACCTTC. As protein: CASSASGGQRGYGYTF. V and J are TRBV6-1 and TRBJ1-2; 7 nucleotides line up with TRBD1. V lost 4 bases to trimming and J lost 4 bases; unmatched junction nucleotides: 12. The CDR3 has 16 amino acids. Looked up from germline, CDR1 is MNHNS and CDR2 is SASEGT.

This chain links TRBV6-8 with TRBJ2-7; D is perhaps TRBD2 (5 bases). Germline V gives CDR1 MNHGY, CDR2 SAAAGT. The V end was cut by 2 bases, the J end by 2 bases, with 7 bases between. CDR3 length equals 13 residues. CDR3 bases: TGTGCCAGCAGTTACGGGAGCCCCTACGAGCAGTACTTC. Translated: CASSYGSPYEQYF.